This T cell receptor beta chain was documented in a study of identical twins. CDR1 SGHKS and CDR2 YYEKEE come from the germline V gene (reference sequence). The V segment lost 4 bases and the J segment 7 bases; nucleotides outside the gene matches: 18. The CDR3 length is 18 residues. MiXCR, applied by TCRdb to the 5' RACE reads, yields one record per CDR3 protein. The sample has some 1,700,000 distinct CDR3 sequences; about 30% are singletons. The sample was cord blood. The sequence was obtained from a newborn girl in good health. The V and J genes are TRBV5-5 and TRBJ2-7; 12 bases are shared with TRBD2. This CDR3 is CASSPPGLAGMRYNEQYF. CDR3 DNA: TGTGCCAGCAGCCCCCCAGGACTAGCGGGAATGAGGTACAATGAGCAGTACTTC.